A selection of T cell receptor beta chains follows, all from one sample in a study of shared clonotypes between healthy human individuals. Sequencing was performed with immunoSEQ multiplex PCR; in TCRdb, only in-frame clones are kept and a portion is missing. This repertoire shows about 2 million clones, 85% to 95% found once; its top ten account for roughly 1%. The sequencing sample was made of naive CD8+ T cells sorted from blood. Receptors were obtained from a man aged 18 to 30 in good health. The CDR3 runs from the conserved cysteine through the conserved F or W. The D gene is left open where the match is weak. A row's size may be missing; if present it is once, few, many or a size class.

D	V	J	size	DNA	CDR3
.	TRBV5-6	TRBJ2-7	.	TGTGCCAGCAGCTTTTTTGATTACCCCTACGAGCAGTACTTC	CASSFFDYPYEQYF
TRBD1	TRBV4-1	TRBJ2-7	once	TGCGCCAGCAGCCAAGCAGGGGGCGCGCCCTACGAGCAGTACTTC	CASSQAGGAPYEQYF
.	TRBV30	TRBJ1-2	.	TGTGCCTGGTACGGAGGGTACTATGGCTACACCTTC	CAWYGGYYGYTF
.	TRBV19	TRBJ1-1	.	TGTGCCAGTAGTATAGGCACCCTAGGGGACACTGAAGCTTTCTTT	CASSIGTLGDTEAFF
.	TRBV30	TRBJ2-7	.	TGTGCCTGGAGTCGGGGTATCGGCTCCTACGAGCAGTACTTC	CAWSRGIGSYEQYF
.	TRBV14	TRBJ1-2	.	TGTGCCAGCAGCCAAGAGAGGCAGGGAGGCTACACCTTC	CASSQERQGGYTF
.	TRBV2	TRBJ1-2	.	TGTGCCAGTTACACTAACTATGGCTACACCTTC	CASYTNYGYTF
.	TRBV19	TRBJ1-2	.	TGTGCCAGTAGTATAGACGGGATCCCGGGAGGCTACACCTTC	CASSIDGIPGGYTF
.	TRBV13	TRBJ2-7	.	TGTGCCAGCAGCTTAGGACGGGACCTCTACGAGCAGTACTTC	CASSLGRDLYEQYF
.	TRBV27	TRBJ1-2	.	TGTGCCAGCTCAGGGGAGGGGGGCTATGGCTACACCTTC	CASSGEGGYGYTF
.	TRBV27	TRBJ2-5	.	TGTGCCAGCGGAGAGGAGACCCAGTACTTC	CASGEETQYF
TRBD2	TRBV11-2	TRBJ2-7	once	TGTGCCAGCAGCCCGACGATGGGTAGCGGGGGTTCCTACGAGCAGTACTTC	CASSPTMGSGGSYEQYF
TRBD1	TRBV19	TRBJ2-5	.	TGTGCCAGTACGGAGGGGGCAGGGGGCTTTGGGCAAGAGACCCAGTACTTC	CASTEGAGGFGQETQYF
.	TRBV5-1	TRBJ2-1	.	TGCGCCAGCAGCTTGGACAACAGGGATTACAATGAGCAGTTCTTC	CASSLDNRDYNEQFF
.	TRBV7-9	TRBJ2-2	.	TGTGCCAGCAGCTTTGAGCGTACCGGGGAGCTGTTTTTT	CASSFERTGELFF
.	TRBV5-4	TRBJ2-1	.	TGTGCCAGCAGCTCCCCCACAGTTGACAACAATGAGCAGTTCTTC	CASSSPTVDNNEQFF
.	TRBV15	TRBJ2-1	.	TGTGCCACCAGCAGAGATCCATCTAATGAGCAGTTCTTC	CATSRDPSNEQFF
TRBD2	TRBV7-9	TRBJ2-5	.	TGTGCCAGCAGCCCTCGGATAGCGGGAGAGGGGACCCAGTACTTC	CASSPRIAGEGTQYF
.	TRBV6-5	TRBJ1-5	once	TGTGCCAGCAGTTACGGCCAGGGTGGCCGCACGACCCAGCATTTT	CASSYGQGGRTTQHF
TRBD1	TRBV7-9	TRBJ1-2	once	TGTGCCAGCTCCGATGGGGACAGGACCTATACAAACTATGGCTACACCTTC	CASSDGDRTYTNYGYTF